This T cell receptor (beta chain) comes out of a study of cytomegalovirus exposure and HLA in healthy donors. Profiling relied on immunoSEQ multiplex PCR, and the TCRdb table lists in-frame clones only, not all of them. Seen here are some 170,000 clones, around 92% observed once, and the top ten hold around a tenth. V lost 1 base and J 6 bases, leaving 7 bases between the germline ends. In germline, CDR1 is LGHNA, CDR2 YSLEER. This CDR3 has 13 residues. Points from the study as a whole: While the bulk of TCR sequences proved rare, some public TCRs turned up in many donors. According to the study, around 160 TCR beta chains were cytomegalovirus-associated.

The donors were part of the validation cohort of roughly 110 subjects. That cohort was separate from the first cohort, which comprised 500 to 850 subjects. The count of this clone is one. Its antigen remains unknown. This sequence was found in a woman aged 18 to 35 in good health and CMV-seropositive. The V gene is TRBV4-3, the J gene TRBJ1-5; D may be TRBD1 (5 bases). Sequenced sample: PBMCs. CDR3 protein: CASSQGQFQPQHF. CDR3 nucleotides: TGCGCCAGCAGCCAAGGACAGTTTCAGCCCCAGCATTTT.